The next 30 T cell receptor beta chains were all read from a single sample in a study of post-analysis software for immune sequencing data. Antigen specificity for these receptors is unknown. The TCR beta cDNA libraries carried unique molecular identifiers. TCRdb ran MiXCR on the PCR reads and lists one entry per CDR3 protein. Among hundreds of thousands of distinct CDR3 sequences listed, 30% were seen once. Study results and caveats: The five TRBV segments detected at higher frequency in patients than in controls included TRBV5-6, TRBV5-1 and TRBV20-1.

Sequenced: blood. The receptors here all came from a girl aged 5-17 years with multiple sclerosis.

V usage is TRBV20-1 and J usage is TRBJ2-4; D is uncertain. CDR3 length equals 16 residues. Trimming took 0 bases from V and 0 from J, leaving 12 bases between them. Germline lookup yields CDR1 DFQATT and CDR2 SNEGSKA (reference sequence). The CDR3 is CSARDLAALAKNIQYF. The DNA for the CDR3 is TGCAGTGCTAGAGATCTTGCAGCACTAGCCAAAAACATTCAGTACTTC.

The chain uses TRBV7-9 and TRBJ2-7; D remains unclear. The germline V gene has CDR1 SEHNR and CDR2 FQNEAQ (reference sequence). Deletions cut 3 bases from V and 5 bases from J, with 14 bases between. CDR3 size: 14 residues. The CDR3 loop reads CASSFESYLDEQYF. CDR3 nucleotide sequence: TGTGCCAGCAGCTTTGAATCGTATTTGGACGAGCAGTACTTC.

This chain joins TRBV27 and TRBJ2-2; the D gene is possibly TRBD1 (6 bases). Germline CDR1 MNHEY, CDR2 SMNVEV (reference sequence). There are 14 residues in the CDR3. Trimming left V 6 bases short and J 1 base short, with 9 bases between. The CDR3 coding sequence is TGTGCCAGCAGAGACAGGAGGAACACCGGGGAGCTGTTTTTT. This sequence encodes CASRDRRNTGELFF.

V and J are TRBV20-1 and TRBJ2-1; the match to TRBD2 covers 9 bases. This CDR3 comprises 16 residues. Trimming at V came to 0 bases and at J to 7 bases, leaving 10 bases not matched to a gene. Germline CDR1 is DFQATT and CDR2 is SNEGSKA (reference sequence). The CDR3 nucleotides read TGCAGTGCTAGAGATGCGTTCCTAGCGGGACAGAATGAGCAGTTCTTC. It codes for CSARDAFLAGQNEQFF.

The gene calls are TRBV20-1 and TRBJ2-5; D ambiguous. There are 11 residues in the CDR3. Between the trimmed V and J ends, which lost 7 bases and 2 bases, there was a span of 8 bases. CDR1 is DFQATT, CDR2 SNEGSKA, per germline (reference sequence). In DNA, the CDR3 is TGCAGTGGTCAGGTACAAGAGACCCAGTACTTC. Its protein product is CSGQVQETQYF.

The chain links TRBV7-2 to TRBJ2-5; perhaps TRBD2 as D (5 bases). This CDR3 contains 13 residues. The ends were cut back, 2 bases at V and 5 bases at J, with 9 bases in the middle. The V gene's germline CDR1 is SGHTA and CDR2 FQGNSA. The CDR3 loop is CASSLIGEETQYF. CDR3 DNA sequence: TGTGCCAGCAGCTTAATCGGGGAGGAGACCCAGTACTTC.

V and J are TRBV10-3 and TRBJ2-3; 7 nucleotides align to TRBD1. Germline V lookup: CDR1 ENHRY, CDR2 SYGVKD. V trimming: 5 bases; J trimming: 5 bases; junction bases outside the gene matches: 7. This CDR3 comprises 14 residues. The CDR3 DNA reads as TGTGCCATCAGTCTGACAGGGTATGAAGATACGCAGTATTTT. Protein sequence: CAISLTGYEDTQYF.

The gene calls are TRBV20-1 and TRBJ2-5; TRBD1 is a possible D gene (6 bases). CDR3 length: 12 amino acids. Trimming took off 6 bases at V and 2 bases at J, with 10 bases between the two ends. Germline CDR1 is DFQATT and CDR2 is SNEGSKA (reference sequence). The CDR3 DNA reads as TGCAGTGCCGCTGGACAGCAAGAGACCCAGTACTTC. Protein product: CSAAGQQETQYF.

The rearrangement links TRBV20-1 to TRBJ2-7; D remains unclear. Germline V gives CDR1 DFQATT, CDR2 SNEGSKA (reference sequence). Trimming took off 6 bases at V and 3 bases at J, with 15 bases between the two ends. The length of the CDR3 is 13 residues. CDR3 amino acids: CSAPPPGVYEQYF. CDR3 sequence (DNA): TGCAGTGCGCCTCCCCCGGGCGTCTACGAGCAGTACTTC.

The genes are TRBV10-3 and TRBJ2-1; D uncertain. The CDR3 totals 14 residues. Germline V gene lookup returns CDR1 ENHRY and CDR2 SYGVKD. Trimming took 0 bases from V and 7 from J, leaving 10 bases between them. This CDR3 is CAISESSGLNEQFF. The CDR3 coding sequence is TGTGCCATCAGTGAGTCGAGTGGGTTGAATGAGCAGTTCTTC.

V and J are TRBV6-5 and TRBJ1-6; D unresolved. The V end was cut by 6 bases, the J end by 0 bases, with 12 bases between. This CDR3 is 16 amino acids long. Germline CDR1 and CDR2: MNHEY and SVGAGI. The CDR3 coding sequence is TGTGCCAGCAGCTACGGACGGAGCTCCTATAATTCACCCCTCCACTTT. Translation gives CASSYGRSSYNSPLHF.

The gene calls are TRBV7-6 and TRBJ2-2; tentative D call: TRBD1 (5 bases). The CDR3 runs 19 residues. Germline V gives CDR1 SGHVS, CDR2 FNYEAQ. V lost 2 bases to trimming and J lost 0 bases, with 19 bases between them. CDR3 DNA sequence: TGTGCCAGCAGCTTACCACCAGGCAGGGCCCCGACGAACACCGGGGAGCTGTTTTTT. Amino acids: CASSLPPGRAPTNTGELFF.

The chain employs TRBV7-2 and TRBJ1-6, with 8 bases lining up with TRBD1. Germline values: CDR1 SGHTA, CDR2 FQGNSA. V was clipped by 1 base and J by 6 bases; unmatched bases: 2. The CDR3 covers 15 residues. The CDR3 sequence: CASSLGQGTNSPLHF. The CDR3 bases are TGTGCCAGCAGCTTAGGACAGGGGACTAATTCACCCCTCCACTTT. The complete variable domain, with remaining parts taken from reference TRBV7-2 and TRBJ1-6, reads GAGVSQSPSNKVTEKGKDVELRCDPISGHTALYWYRQSLGQGLEFLIYFQGNSAPDKSGLPSDRFSAERTGGSVSTLTIQRTQQEDSAVYLCASSLGQGTNSPLHFGNGTRLTVT.

V is TRBV4-3 and J is TRBJ2-7; D gene ambiguous. The J call may be in error: the DNA end matches TRBJ2-5 better. Germline V gives CDR1 LGHNA, CDR2 YSLEER. CDR3 length: 15 residues. The CDR3 loop is CASSQEKGSEETQYF. The CDR3 region has the DNA TGCGCCAGCAGCCAAGAAAAGGGCAGTGAAGAGACCCAGTACTTC.

This chain uses TRBV7-9 with TRBJ2-4; D possibly corresponds to TRBD1 (5 bases). There are 13 residues in the CDR3. Germline CDR1 is SEHNR and CDR2 is FQNEAQ (reference sequence). Between the trimmed V and J ends, which lost 6 bases and 16 bases, there was a span of 22 bases. CDR3: CASSPTGIAERYF. The CDR3 region has the DNA TGTGCCAGCAGTCCCACAGGTATCGCGGAGCGATACTTC.

The gene calls are TRBV29-1 and TRBJ1-5, with a weak D call TRBD1 (5 bases). The CDR3 is 13 residues long. Trimming left V 4 bases short and J 7 bases short, with 14 bases between. The V gene's germline CDR1 is SQVTM and CDR2 ANQGSEA. The CDR3 coding sequence is TGCAGCGTTGTTGTGGGGCCCCGACAGCCCCAGCATTTT. Translating gives CSVVVGPRQPQHF.

The gene calls are TRBV7-8 and TRBJ1-5; D perhaps matches TRBD1 (5 bases). V was trimmed by 5 bases and J by 1 base, leaving 21 bases between them. CDR1 is SGHVS, CDR2 FQNEAQ, per germline. This CDR3 has 18 residues. The CDR3 protein is CASSRDRGQVRSNQPQHF. Written as DNA, the CDR3 is TGTGCCAGCAGCCGCGACAGAGGGCAAGTACGGAGCAATCAGCCCCAGCATTTT.

This rearrangement joins TRBV20-1 to TRBJ2-1; D might be TRBD2 (5 bases). V was trimmed by 0 bases and J by 8 bases, leaving 20 bases between them. The CDR3 spans 16 residues. Germline V lookup: CDR1 DFQATT, CDR2 SNEGSKA (reference sequence). CDR3 protein: CSARDGTRVYFDEQFF. DNA of the CDR3: TGCAGTGCTAGAGATGGAACTAGAGTTTATTTCGATGAGCAGTTCTTC.

About this clonotype: The conserved phenylalanine or tryptophan normally closing the CDR3 is absent here, so this likely arose from a read error. The genes are TRBV29-1 and TRBJ1-2; D unclear. Germline V gene sequence: CDR1 SQVTM, CDR2 ANQGSEA. V was cut by 3 bases and J by 9 bases, with 17 bases left in between. The CDR3 length is 13 residues. CDR3 amino acids: CSVESHIVGSYTL. In DNA form, the CDR3 reads TGCAGCGTTGAGTCTCACATAGTCGGGAGCTACACCCTC.

A few counts support this clonotype. The chain joins TRBV6-2 or TRBV6-3 to TRBJ1-5; 7 positions agree with TRBD1. The CDR3 covers 19 residues. The ends lost 0 bases at V and 0 bases at J; junction bases unmatched: 11. Germline CDR1 and CDR2: MNHEY and SVGEGT. In DNA, the CDR3 is TGTGCCAGCAGTTACTCGGGAGGGGGCTACGGATATAGCAATCAGCCCCAGCATTTT. This gives the protein CASSYSGGGYGYSNQPQHF.

The chain is built from TRBV7-8 and TRBJ2-3; D is unresolved. Germline CDR1 reads SGHVS; CDR2 reads FQNEAQ. V lost 3 bases, J lost 4 bases, and 14 bases lay in between. The CDR3 totals 15 residues. CDR3 amino acids: CASSFLGSGADTQYF. CDR3 nucleotide sequence: TGTGCCAGCAGCTTCTTGGGGTCCGGAGCAGATACGCAGTATTTT.

The J gene is TRBJ2-5, the V gene TRBV4-1, with 10 positions matching TRBD2. After removal of 4 bases from V and 5 bases from J, the junction contained 7 bases not matched to a gene. The CDR3 loop spans 15 amino acids. Germline V lookup: CDR1 MGHRA, CDR2 YSYEKL. The CDR3 spells CASSRIAGGGETQYF. As DNA, the CDR3 is TGCGCCAGCAGCCGAATAGCGGGGGGCGGGGAGACCCAGTACTTC.

V is TRBV10-3 and J is TRBJ2-2; D not certain. Germline CDR1 and CDR2: ENHRY and SYGVKD. The CDR3 has 14 amino acids. V lost 7 bases and J lost 1, with 10 bases in between. CDR3 bases: TGTGCCATCACTCGGTTGGGGAACACCGGGGAGCTGTTTTTT. Its translation is CAITRLGNTGELFF.

The genes are TRBV7-8 and TRBJ2-1; 10 bases match TRBD2. Gene TRBJ2-7 matches the end of the DNA better, so the J call may be wrong. Germline values: CDR1 SGHVS, CDR2 FQNEAQ. The CDR3 runs to 18 residues. The CDR3: CASSLLAGGLLSYNEQYF. The CDR3 DNA follows: TGTGCCAGCAGCTTATTAGCGGGGGGCCTTCTCTCCTACAATGAGCAGTACTTC.

This chain connects TRBV20-1 to TRBJ2-1; possible D gene TRBD1, 5 bases. Germline V lookup: CDR1 DFQATT, CDR2 SNEGSKA (reference sequence). This CDR3 comprises 14 residues. V was trimmed by 1 base and J by 6 bases, leaving 13 bases between them. Here the CDR3 reads CSARALPGSNEQFF. The DNA of the CDR3 is TGCAGTGCTAGAGCCCTGCCAGGGTCCAATGAGCAGTTCTTC.

This clonotype was seen a few times. The chain employs TRBV5-5 and TRBJ2-1, with TRBD1 as a possible D gene (6 bases). The CDR3 is 15 residues long. Trimming took 5 bases from V and 0 from J, leaving 12 bases between them. Per the germline V gene, CDR1 is SGHKS and CDR2 is YYEKEE (reference sequence). In nucleotides, the CDR3 is TGTGCCAGCAGACCTGGACAGAGCTCCTACAATGAGCAGTTCTTC. Protein product: CASRPGQSSYNEQFF.

This chain joins TRBV9 and TRBJ2-1; D not certain. The germline V gene has CDR1 SGDLS and CDR2 YYNGEE. This CDR3 contains 13 residues. The germline V and J ends were trimmed by 0 bases and 12 bases, with 13 bases remaining between them. The CDR3 nucleotides are TGTGCCAGCAGCGTAGAGCCTTGGGCCTCGCAGTTCTTC. Residues: CASSVEPWASQFF.

The chain combines TRBV3-1 with TRBJ2-7, with D tentatively TRBD1 (6 bases). The length of the CDR3 is 14 residues. V lost 0 bases to trimming and J lost 7 bases, with 13 bases between them. CDR1 LGHDT and CDR2 YNNKEL come from the germline V gene (reference sequence). The CDR3 here is CASSQDYTGREQYF. In nucleotides, the CDR3 is TGTGCCAGCAGCCAAGATTATACAGGGCGGGAGCAGTACTTC.

In the case of this clonotype: The conserved phenylalanine or tryptophan is not found at the CDR3 terminus, so this likely reflects a read error. V usage is TRBV12-3 or TRBV12-4 and J usage is TRBJ2-5; D unclear. Trimming took off 3 bases at V and 5 bases at J, with 13 bases between the two ends. The CDR3 runs to 14 residues. The CDR3 protein is CASSFIIGPETQYL. As DNA, the CDR3 is TGTGCCAGCAGTTTCATTATAGGACCGGAGACCCAGTACCTC.

The chain combines TRBV12-3 or TRBV12-4 with TRBJ1-5; TRBD1 is a possible D gene (6 bases). This CDR3 region has 16 residues. The V and J ends lost 3 bases and 0 bases respectively, with 12 bases between them. Here the CDR3 DNA reads TGTGCCAGCAGTTTCCGACAGGTCGATAGCAATCAGCCCCAGCATTTT. Its translation is CASSFRQVDSNQPQHF.